The subject of this entry is one T cell receptor beta chain. This clone was seen only once. No cognate antigen has been identified for it. It has no much larger one-base neighbor in the sample; base qualities were not kept. This sample stems from a study of shared clonotypes between healthy human individuals (dated by TCRdb to the early 2020s). Concerning the study at large: Three men and a couple of women, aged 18 to 49 years, made up the cohort. For each donor, CD4 naive and CD4 memory were each run on three plates, CD8 naive on two plates, and CD8 memory on one plate. The study deeply sequenced blood TCR repertoires of five healthy adults to estimate repertoire size and the extent of clonotype sharing between individuals. Libraries were prepared and TCR repertoires were sequenced by different laboratories using diverse techniques, in order to increase sequencing depth and limit assay-specific biases. Per donor, leukapheresis produced somewhere between about 0.94 and 9.5 billion PBMCs.

TCR CDR3 regions were amplified from genomic DNA by multiplex PCR using the deep immunoSEQ assay. For each cell subset, the extracted genomic DNA was distributed evenly across all wells of several immunoSEQ 96-well plates, and each plate served as one replicate. For sorted subsets, each replicate PCR was loaded with about 0.2 ug genomic DNA, equivalent to approximately 27,000 T cell genomes. Purified libraries were quantified with a Qubit 3.0 fluorometer, sized on a Bioanalyzer 2100, and re-quantified with the KAPA Library Quantification kit. Every immunoSEQ 96-well plate was sequenced on a dedicated single-read 150-cycle Illumina NextSeq 550 flow cell. The paper's processing steps were these. The immunoSEQ output contained only junctional sequences without quality scores, so filtering could not match that applied to full-length reads. To assign V/J genes and CDR3, sequences were annotated using PyIR, a Python wrapper for IgBLAST v1.9, with IMGT germline references. Reads were removed for weak V/J assignments (E-value above 1e-6), missing CDR3, stop codons, out-of-frame junctions, or ambiguous translated residues. A V3J clonotype was defined by an identical inferred V gene, J gene, and CDR3 amino acid sequence. Percentage overlap between repertoires was calculated by dividing the number of shared unique clonotypes by the size of the smaller repertoire. RTK rarefaction, the Chao1 estimator, and Recon v2.1 estimates of unobserved clonotypes were used to assess repertoire richness. For all TCRbeta clonotypes obtained by the gDNA method from four donors, generation probabilities were computed with OLGA. This is the immuneACCESS table as TCRdb keeps it, with only in-frame sequences that have V and J called. A part of the clones is gone; compared with another copy, unresolved V genes explain less than half, and the rest is unexplained. That table gives V, J and clone size, and the DNA gave D and trimming. Recorded for this sample are 2 million to 2.5 million clones; roughly 95% of them occurred a single time. Of the sample, roughly 1% falls within the top ten clones.

V is reduced by 0 bases and J by 5 bases, leaving a spacing of 22 bases between them. Inclusive of the bounding cysteine and phenylalanine, the CDR3 is 18 residues long. The entry retains the CDR3 DNA only, 54 bases that are in frame from base 1. Sequences SGHVS (CDR1) and FQNEAQ (CDR2) are obtained from the germline V gene. CD8 naive samples consisted of CD45RO-negative cells that were positively selected for CCR7, yielding a CD45RA+CCR7+ population without TemRA cells. Donors were healthy HIV-negative adults with no recently reported acute infections or vaccinations. Every donor was a Caucasian adult residing in Nashville, Tennessee, USA. Blood was obtained by leukapheresis, after which PBMCs were separated by Ficoll-Histopaque density gradient centrifugation and cryopreserved in liquid nitrogen vapor phase. Analytical flow cytometry was used to check the purity and quantity of each magnetically sorted T cell population. From each sorted fraction, genomic DNA was isolated and quantified by UV absorbance on a Nanodrop 2000c.

Study-wide conclusions, independent of this receptor: When several donors were compared, the shared fraction of clonotypes was around 5% for naive CD4, 3.5% for naive CD8, more than 2% for memory CD4, and roughly 0.4% for memory CD8. Even with the large sequencing depth, rarefaction of the sorted-subset datasets indicated that sequencing was incomplete. Sampling was restricted to blood, and TCR repertoires in tissues likely differ from the TCR repertoires found in blood. Higher generation probabilities were observed for clonotypes shared by all four sorted-subset donors than for non-shared clonotypes. Pairwise subsampling indicated that sequencing depth was expected to affect the degree of clonotype sharing among donors. Naive subsets generally had larger estimated clonotype richness than memory subsets. Because the study included only a small number of donors, the genetic and exposure-history diversity represented was limited.

The clonotype originates from a man aged 18 to 30 in good health. The chain is encoded by TRBV7-8 joined to TRBJ1-1; the D gene lacks a confident call. Sequenced input: naive CD8+ T cells sorted from blood. What this sample's cell subset or site label stands for: CD45RA+CCR7+. The DNA sequence is TGTGCCAGCAGCTTAGCGGGTACCTTCGGTAGGGTCATAACTGAAGCTTTCTTT. Its protein product is CASSLAGTFGRVITEAFF.